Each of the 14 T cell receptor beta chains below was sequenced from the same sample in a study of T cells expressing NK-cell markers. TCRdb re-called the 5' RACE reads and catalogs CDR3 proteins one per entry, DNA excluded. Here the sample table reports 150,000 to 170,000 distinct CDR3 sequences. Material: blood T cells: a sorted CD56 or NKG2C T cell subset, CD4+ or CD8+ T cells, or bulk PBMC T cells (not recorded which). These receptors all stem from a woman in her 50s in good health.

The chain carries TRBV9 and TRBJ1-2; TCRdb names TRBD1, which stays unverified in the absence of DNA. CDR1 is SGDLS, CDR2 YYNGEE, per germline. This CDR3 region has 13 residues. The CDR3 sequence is CASSVRGAGGYTF.

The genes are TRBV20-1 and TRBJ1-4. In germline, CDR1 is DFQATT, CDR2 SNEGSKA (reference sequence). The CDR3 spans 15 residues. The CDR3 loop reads CSAIPRGRGDEKLFF.

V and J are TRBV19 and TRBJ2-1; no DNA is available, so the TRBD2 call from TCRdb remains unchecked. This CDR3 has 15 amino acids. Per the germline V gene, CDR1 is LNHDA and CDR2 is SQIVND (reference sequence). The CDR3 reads CASQRGLAGNNEQFF.

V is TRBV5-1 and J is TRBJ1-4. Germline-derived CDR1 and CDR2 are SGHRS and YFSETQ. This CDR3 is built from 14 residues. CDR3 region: CASSFTGRDEKLFF.

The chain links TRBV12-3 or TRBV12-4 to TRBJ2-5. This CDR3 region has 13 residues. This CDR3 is CASSSRDQETQYF.

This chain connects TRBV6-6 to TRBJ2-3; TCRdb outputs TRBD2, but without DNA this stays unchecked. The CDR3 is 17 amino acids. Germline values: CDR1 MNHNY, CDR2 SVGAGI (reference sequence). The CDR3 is CATLGTSGSRSTDTQYF.

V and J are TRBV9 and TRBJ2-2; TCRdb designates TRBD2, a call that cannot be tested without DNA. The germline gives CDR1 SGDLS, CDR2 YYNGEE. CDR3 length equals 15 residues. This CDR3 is CASSADGSDTGELFF. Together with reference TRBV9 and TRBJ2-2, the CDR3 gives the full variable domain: DSGVTQTPKHLITATGQRVTLRCSPRSGDLSVYWYQQSLDQGLQFLIQYYNGEERAKGNILERFSAQQFPDLHSELNLSSLELGDSALYFCASSADGSDTGELFFGEGSRLTVL.

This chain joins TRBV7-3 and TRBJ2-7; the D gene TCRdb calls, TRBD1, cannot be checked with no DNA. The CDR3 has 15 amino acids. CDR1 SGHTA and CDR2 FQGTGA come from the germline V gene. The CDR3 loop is CASSLMGQGAYEQYF.

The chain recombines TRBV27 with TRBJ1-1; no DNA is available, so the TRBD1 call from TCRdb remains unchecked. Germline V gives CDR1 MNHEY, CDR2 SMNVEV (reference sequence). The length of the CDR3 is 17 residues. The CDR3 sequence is CASSLSPLLTANTEAFF.

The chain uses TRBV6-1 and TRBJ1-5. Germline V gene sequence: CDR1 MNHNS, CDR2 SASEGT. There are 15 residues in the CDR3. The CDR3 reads CASSELASSNQPQHF.

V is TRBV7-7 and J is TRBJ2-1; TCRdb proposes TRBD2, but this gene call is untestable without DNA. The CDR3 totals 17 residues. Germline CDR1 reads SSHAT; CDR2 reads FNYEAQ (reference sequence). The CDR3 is CASSPSTSGRGGNEQFF.

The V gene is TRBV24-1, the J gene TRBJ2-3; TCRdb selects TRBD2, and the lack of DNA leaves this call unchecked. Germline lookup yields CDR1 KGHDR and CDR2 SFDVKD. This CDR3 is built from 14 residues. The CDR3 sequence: CATSDLAAGDTQYF.

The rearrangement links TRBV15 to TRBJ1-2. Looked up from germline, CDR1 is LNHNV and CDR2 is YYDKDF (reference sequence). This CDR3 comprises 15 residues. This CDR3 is CATSRATTANYGYTF.

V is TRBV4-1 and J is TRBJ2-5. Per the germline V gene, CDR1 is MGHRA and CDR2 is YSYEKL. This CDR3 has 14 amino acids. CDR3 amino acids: CASSQDGRQETQYF.